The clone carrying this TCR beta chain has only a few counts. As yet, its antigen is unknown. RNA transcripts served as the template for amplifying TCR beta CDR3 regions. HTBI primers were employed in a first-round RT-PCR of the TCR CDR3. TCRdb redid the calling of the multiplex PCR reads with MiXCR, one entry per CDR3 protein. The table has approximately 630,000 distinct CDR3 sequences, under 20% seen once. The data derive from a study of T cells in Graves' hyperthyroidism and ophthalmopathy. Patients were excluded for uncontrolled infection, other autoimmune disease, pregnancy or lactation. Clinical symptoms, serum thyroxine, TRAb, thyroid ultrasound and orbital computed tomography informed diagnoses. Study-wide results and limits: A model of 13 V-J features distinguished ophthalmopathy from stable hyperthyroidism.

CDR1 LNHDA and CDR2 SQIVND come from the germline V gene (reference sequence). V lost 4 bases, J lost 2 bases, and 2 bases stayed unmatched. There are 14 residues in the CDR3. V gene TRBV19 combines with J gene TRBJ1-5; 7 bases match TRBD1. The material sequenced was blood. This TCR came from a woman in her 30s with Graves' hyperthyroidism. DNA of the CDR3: TGTGCCAGTAGTAATACAGGGGGCAATCAGCCCCAGCATTTT. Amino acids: CASSNTGGNQPQHF. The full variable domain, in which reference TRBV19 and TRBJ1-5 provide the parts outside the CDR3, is DGGITQSPKYLFRKEGQNVTLSCEQNLNHDAMYWYRQDPGQGLRLIYYSQIVNDFQKGDIAEGYSVSREKKESFPLTVTSAQKNPTAFYLCASSNTGGNQPQHFGDGTRLSIL.